This T cell receptor (beta chain) was profiled in a study of blood T cell repertoires in COVID-19. Trimming removed 6 bases from V and 5 bases from J, with 22 bases in between. The CDR3 covers 16 residues. Germline-derived CDR1 and CDR2 are KGHSH and LQKENI. Profiling relied on immunoSEQ multiplex PCR, and the TCRdb table lists in-frame clones only, not all of them. The sample gives around 94,000 clones, around nine tenths of which show up once; over 2.5% is in the top ten. This TCR came from a middle-aged man with active or convalescent COVID-19. The chain couples TRBV18 to TRBJ1-1, with D possibly matching TRBD1 (5 bases). Sequenced: peripheral blood. The CDR3 region is CASSTFTGREGTEAFF. In nucleotides, the CDR3 is TGTGCCAGCTCCACTTTTACGGGCCGGGAGGGGACTGAAGCTTTCTTT.